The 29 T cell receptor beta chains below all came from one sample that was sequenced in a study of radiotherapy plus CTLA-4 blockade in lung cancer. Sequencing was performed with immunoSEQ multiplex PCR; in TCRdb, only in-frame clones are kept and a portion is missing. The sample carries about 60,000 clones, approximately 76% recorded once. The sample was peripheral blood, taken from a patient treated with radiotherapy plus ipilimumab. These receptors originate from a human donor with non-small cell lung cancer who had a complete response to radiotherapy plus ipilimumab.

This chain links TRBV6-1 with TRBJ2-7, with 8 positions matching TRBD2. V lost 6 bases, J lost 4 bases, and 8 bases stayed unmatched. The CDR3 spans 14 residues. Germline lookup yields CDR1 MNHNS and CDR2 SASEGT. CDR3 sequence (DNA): TGTGCCAGCAGAAACCGGGGGGGGAAGTACGAGCAGTACTTC. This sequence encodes CASRNRGGKYEQYF.

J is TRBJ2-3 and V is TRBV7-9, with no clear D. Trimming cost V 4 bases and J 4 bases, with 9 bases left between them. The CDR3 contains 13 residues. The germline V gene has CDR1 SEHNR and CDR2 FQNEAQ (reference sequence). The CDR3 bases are TGTGCCAGCAGCTCTCGAACGGCAGATACGCAGTATTTT. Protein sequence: CASSSRTADTQYF. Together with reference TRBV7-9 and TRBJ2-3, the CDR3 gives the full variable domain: DTGVSQNPRHKITKRGQNVTFRCDPISEHNRLYWYRQTLGQGPEFLTYFQNEAQLEKSRLLSDRFSAERPKGSFSTLEIQRTEQGDSAMYLCASSSRTADTQYFGPGTRLTVL.

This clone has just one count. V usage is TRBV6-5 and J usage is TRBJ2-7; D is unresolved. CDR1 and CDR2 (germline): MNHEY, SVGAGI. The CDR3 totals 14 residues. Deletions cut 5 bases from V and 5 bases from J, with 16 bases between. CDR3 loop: CASSENGRSNEQYF. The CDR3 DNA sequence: TGTGCCAGCAGTGAAAACGGTCGATCTAACGAGCAGTACTTC.

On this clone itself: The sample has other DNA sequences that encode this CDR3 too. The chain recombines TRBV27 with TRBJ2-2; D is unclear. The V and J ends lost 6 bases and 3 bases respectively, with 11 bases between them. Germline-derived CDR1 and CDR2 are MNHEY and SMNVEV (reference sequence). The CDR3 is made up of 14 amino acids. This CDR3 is CASSPRRDTGELFF. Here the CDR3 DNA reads TGTGCCAGCAGCCCCCGCCGGGACACCGGGGAGCTGTTTTTT.

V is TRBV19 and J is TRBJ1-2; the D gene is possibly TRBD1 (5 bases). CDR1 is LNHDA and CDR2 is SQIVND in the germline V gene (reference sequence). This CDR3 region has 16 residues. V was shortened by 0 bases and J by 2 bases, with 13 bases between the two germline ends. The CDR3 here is CASSIDLVGANYGYTF. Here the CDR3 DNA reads TGTGCCAGTAGTATAGATTTGGTAGGGGCCAACTATGGCTACACCTTC.

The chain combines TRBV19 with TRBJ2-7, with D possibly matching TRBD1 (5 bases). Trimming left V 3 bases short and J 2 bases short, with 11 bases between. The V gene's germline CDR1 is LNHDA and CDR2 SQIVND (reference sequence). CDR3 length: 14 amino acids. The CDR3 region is CASSIREMTYEQYF. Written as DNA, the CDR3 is TGTGCCAGTAGTATCAGGGAAATGACCTACGAGCAGTACTTC.

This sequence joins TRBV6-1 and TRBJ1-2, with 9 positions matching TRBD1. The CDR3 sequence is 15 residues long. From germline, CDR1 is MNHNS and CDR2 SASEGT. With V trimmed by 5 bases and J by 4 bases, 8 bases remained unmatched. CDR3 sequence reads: CASSPGTGPFYGYTF. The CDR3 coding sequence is TGTGCCAGCAGTCCCGGGACAGGGCCATTCTATGGCTACACCTTC.

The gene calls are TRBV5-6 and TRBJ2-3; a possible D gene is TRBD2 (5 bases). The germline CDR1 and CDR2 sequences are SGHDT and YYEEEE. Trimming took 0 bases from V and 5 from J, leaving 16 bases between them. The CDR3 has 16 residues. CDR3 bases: TGTGCCAGCAGCTTGGTGGACTGGAACCGCGTAGATACGCAGTATTTT. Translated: CASSLVDWNRVDTQYF.

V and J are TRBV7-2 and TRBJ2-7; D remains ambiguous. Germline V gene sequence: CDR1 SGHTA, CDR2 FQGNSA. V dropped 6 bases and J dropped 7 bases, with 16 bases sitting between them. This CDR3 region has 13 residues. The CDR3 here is CASSSTTGLEQYF. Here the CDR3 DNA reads TGTGCCAGCAGTTCGACGACTGGGTTGGAGCAGTACTTC.

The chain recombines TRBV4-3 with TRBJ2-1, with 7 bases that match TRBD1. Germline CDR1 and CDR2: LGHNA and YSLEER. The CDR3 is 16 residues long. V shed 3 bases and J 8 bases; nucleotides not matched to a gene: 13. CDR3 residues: CASSHRQGKSPHEQFF. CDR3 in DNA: TGCGCCAGCAGCCATAGACAGGGTAAATCTCCCCATGAGCAGTTCTTC.

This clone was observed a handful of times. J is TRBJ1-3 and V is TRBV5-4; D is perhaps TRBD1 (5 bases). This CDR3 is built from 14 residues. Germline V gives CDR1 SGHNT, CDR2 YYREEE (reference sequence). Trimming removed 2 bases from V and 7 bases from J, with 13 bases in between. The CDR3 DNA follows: TGTGCCAGCAGCTTTGGGGGGACGGGGAACACCATATATTTT. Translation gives CASSFGGTGNTIYF.

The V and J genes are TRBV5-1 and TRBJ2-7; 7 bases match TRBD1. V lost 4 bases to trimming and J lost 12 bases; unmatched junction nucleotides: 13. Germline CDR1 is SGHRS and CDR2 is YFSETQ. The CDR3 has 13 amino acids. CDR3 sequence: CASSEGQPGGSYF. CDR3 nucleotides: TGCGCCAGCAGCGAGGGACAGCCTGGAGGATCGTACTTC.

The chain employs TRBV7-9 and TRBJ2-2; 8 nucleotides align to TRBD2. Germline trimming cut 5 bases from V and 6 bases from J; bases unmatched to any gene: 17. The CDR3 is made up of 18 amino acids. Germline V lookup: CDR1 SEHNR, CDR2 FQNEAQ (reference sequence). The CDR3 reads CASSTPFTGGRGSGELFF. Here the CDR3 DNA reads TGTGCCAGCAGCACCCCCTTCACGGGAGGGCGAGGCTCCGGGGAGCTGTTTTTT.

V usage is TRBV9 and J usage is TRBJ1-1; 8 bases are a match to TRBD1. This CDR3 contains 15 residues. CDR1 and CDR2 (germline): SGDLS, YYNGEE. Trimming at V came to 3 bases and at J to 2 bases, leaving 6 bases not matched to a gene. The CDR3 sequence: CASSERTGPNTEAFF. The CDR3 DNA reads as TGTGCCAGCAGCGAAAGGACAGGGCCTAACACTGAAGCTTTCTTT.

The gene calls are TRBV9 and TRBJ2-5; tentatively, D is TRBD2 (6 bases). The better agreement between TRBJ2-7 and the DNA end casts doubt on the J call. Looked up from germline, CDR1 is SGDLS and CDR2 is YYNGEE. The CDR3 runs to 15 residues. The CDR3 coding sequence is TGTGCCAGCAGCGTAGGTCAGGGAGGACCATACGAGCAGTACTTC. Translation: CASSVGQGGPYEQYF.

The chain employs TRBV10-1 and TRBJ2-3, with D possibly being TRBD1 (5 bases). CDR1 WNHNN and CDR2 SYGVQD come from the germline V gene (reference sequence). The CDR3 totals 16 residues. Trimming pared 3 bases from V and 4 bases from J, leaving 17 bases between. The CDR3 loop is CASSEVRRQKADTQYF. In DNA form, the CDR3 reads TGCGCCAGCAGTGAAGTACGGAGACAGAAGGCAGATACGCAGTATTTT.

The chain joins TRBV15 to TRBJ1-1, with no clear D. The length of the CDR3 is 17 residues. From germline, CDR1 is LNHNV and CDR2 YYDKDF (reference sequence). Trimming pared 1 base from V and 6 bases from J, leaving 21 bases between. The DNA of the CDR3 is TGTGCCACCAGCAGAGCAAAAGGTCCAGGCAGCGGGTCTGAAGCTTTCTTT. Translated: CATSRAKGPGSGSEAFF. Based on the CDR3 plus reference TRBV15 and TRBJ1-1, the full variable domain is DAMVIQNPRYQVTQFGKPVTLSCSQTLNHNVMYWYQQKSSQAPKLLFHYYDKDFNNEADTPDNFQSRRPNTSFCFLDIRSPGLGDTAMYLCATSRAKGPGSGSEAFFGQGTRLTVV.

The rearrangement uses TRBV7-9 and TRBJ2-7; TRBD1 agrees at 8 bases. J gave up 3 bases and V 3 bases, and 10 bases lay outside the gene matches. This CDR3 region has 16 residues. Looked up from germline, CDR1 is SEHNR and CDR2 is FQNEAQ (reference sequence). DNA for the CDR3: TGTGCCAGCAGCTTCCTACATCAGGGACAGGACTACGAGCAGTACTTC. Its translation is CASSFLHQGQDYEQYF.

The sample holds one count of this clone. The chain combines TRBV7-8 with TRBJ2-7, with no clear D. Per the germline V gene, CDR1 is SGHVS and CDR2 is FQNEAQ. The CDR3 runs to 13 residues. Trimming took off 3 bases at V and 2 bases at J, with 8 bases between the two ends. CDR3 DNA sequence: TGTGCCAGCAGCTTTTTGGCCACCTACGAGCAGTACTTC. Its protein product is CASSFLATYEQYF. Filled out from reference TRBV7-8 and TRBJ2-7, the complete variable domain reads GAGVSQSPRYKVAKRGQDVALRCDPISGHVSLFWYQQALGQGPEFLTYFQNEAQLDKSGLPSDRFFAERPEGSVSTLKIQRTQQEDSAVYLCASSFLATYEQYFGPGTRLTVT.

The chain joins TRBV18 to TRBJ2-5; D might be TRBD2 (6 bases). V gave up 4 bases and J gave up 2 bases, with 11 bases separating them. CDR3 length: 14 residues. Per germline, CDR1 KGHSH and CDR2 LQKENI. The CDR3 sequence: CASSRLEGQETQYF. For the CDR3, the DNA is TGTGCCAGCTCACGACTGGAGGGACAAGAGACCCAGTACTTC. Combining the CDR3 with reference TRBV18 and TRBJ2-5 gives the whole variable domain NAGVMQNPRHLVRRRGQEARLRCSPMKGHSHVYWYRQLPEEGLKFMVYLQKENIIDESGMPKERFSAEFPKEGPSILRIQQVVRGDSAAYFCASSRLEGQETQYFGPGTRLLVL.

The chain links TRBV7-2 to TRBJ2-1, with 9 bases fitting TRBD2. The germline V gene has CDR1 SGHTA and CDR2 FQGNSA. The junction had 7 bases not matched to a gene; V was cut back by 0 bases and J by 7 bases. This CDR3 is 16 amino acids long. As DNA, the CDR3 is TGTGCCAGCAGCTTAGCCGGCGGGGGGGCCTTTAATGAGCAGTTCTTC. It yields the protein CASSLAGGGAFNEQFF. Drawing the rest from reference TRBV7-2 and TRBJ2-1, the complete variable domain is GAGVSQSPSNKVTEKGKDVELRCDPISGHTALYWYRQSLGQGLEFLIYFQGNSAPDKSGLPSDRFSAERTGGSVSTLTIQRTQQEDSAVYLCASSLAGGGAFNEQFFGPGTRLTVL.

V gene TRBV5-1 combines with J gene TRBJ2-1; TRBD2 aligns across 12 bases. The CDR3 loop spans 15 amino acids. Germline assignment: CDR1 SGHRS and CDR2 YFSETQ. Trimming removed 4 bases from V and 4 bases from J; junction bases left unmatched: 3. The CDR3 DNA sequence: TGCGCCAGCAGCGGTGGACTAGCGGGGTACAATGAGCAGTTCTTC. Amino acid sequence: CASSGGLAGYNEQFF.

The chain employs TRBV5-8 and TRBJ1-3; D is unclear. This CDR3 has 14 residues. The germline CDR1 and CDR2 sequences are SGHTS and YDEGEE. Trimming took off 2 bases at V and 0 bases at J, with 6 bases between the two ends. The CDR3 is CASSFRYSGNTIYF. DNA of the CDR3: TGTGCCAGCAGCTTCAGATACTCTGGAAACACCATATATTTT.

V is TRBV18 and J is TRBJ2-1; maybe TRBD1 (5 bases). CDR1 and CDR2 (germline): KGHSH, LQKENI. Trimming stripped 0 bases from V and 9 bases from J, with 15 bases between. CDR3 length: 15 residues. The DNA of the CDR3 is TGTGCCAGCTCACCACCAGGGGTGCCAAGTCCTGAGCAGTTCTTC. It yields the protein CASSPPGVPSPEQFF.

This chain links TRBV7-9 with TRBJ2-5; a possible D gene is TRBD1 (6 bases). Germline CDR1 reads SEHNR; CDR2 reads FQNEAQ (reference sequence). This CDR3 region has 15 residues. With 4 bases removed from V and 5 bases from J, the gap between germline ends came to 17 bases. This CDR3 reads CASSSYRVLGETQYF. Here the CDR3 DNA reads TGTGCCAGCAGCTCGTACAGGGTCCTCGGGGAGACCCAGTACTTC.

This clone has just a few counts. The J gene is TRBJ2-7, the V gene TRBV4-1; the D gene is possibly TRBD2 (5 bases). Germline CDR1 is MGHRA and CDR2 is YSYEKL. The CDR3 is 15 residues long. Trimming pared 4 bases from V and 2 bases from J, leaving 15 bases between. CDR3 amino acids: CASSPVMEVAYEQYF. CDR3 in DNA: TGCGCCAGCAGCCCCGTCATGGAGGTAGCCTACGAGCAGTACTTC.

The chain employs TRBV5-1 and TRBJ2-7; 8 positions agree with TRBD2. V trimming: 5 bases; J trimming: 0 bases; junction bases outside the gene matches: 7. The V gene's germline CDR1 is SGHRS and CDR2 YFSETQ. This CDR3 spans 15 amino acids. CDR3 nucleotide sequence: TGCGCCAGCAGTCCTACTAGCGGACGCTCCTACGAGCAGTACTTC. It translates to CASSPTSGRSYEQYF.

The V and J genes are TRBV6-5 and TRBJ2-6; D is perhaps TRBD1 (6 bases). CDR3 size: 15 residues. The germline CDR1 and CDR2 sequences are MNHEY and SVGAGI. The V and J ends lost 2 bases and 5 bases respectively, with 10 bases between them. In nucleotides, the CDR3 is TGTGCCAGCAGTTACCTGGACAGTCGGGCCAACGTCCTGACTTTC. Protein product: CASSYLDSRANVLTF.

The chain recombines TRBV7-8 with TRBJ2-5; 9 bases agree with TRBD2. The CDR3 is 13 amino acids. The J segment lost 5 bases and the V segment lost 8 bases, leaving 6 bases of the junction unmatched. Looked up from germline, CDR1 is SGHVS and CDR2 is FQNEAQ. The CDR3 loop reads CASRIAGAETQYF. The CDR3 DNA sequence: TGTGCCAGCCGAATAGCGGGGGCTGAGACCCAGTACTTC.